Each of the 16 T cell receptor beta chains below was sequenced from the same sample in a study of blood T cell repertoires in COVID-19. Only in-frame clones appear in the TCRdb table, and some are missing; sequencing was by immunoSEQ multiplex PCR. Of a few hundred thousand clones listed, 75% to 85% are singletons. What was sequenced was peripheral blood. The receptors were sampled from a man in his fifties or sixties with active or convalescent COVID-19.

V and J are TRBV6-5 and TRBJ1-1; possible D gene TRBD1, 5 bases. Looked up from germline, CDR1 is MNHEY and CDR2 is SVGAGI. The CDR3 has 13 amino acids. Trimming took off 9 bases at V and 0 bases at J, with 11 bases between the two ends. The DNA of the CDR3 is TGTGCCAGTCCGACGGACATGAACACTGAAGCTTTCTTT. Translating gives CASPTDMNTEAFF.

Of note for this clone: An end of the junction does not agree with germline; a read error may underlie this. V usage is TRBV18 and J usage is TRBJ1-2, with D perhaps TRBD1 (6 bases). The CDR3 covers 11 residues. Germline values: CDR1 KGHSH, CDR2 LQKENI. CDR3 nucleotide sequence: TGTGCCAGCTCATCGACGGACAGACGATACTTC. This codes for CASSSTDRRYF.

The genes are TRBV14 and TRBJ1-1, with D maybe TRBD1 (6 bases). V shed 0 bases and J shed 6 bases, with 14 bases lying between them. The length of the CDR3 is 15 residues. Germline V gene data show CDR1 as SGHDN and CDR2 as FVKESK. CDR3 residues: CASSQDSTGWSEAFF. The CDR3 DNA reads TGTGCCAGCAGCCAAGATTCGACAGGTTGGTCTGAAGCTTTCTTT.

The genes are TRBV7-8 and TRBJ2-1, with TRBD1 matching 9 bases. In germline, CDR1 is SGHVS, CDR2 FQNEAQ. Trimming at V came to 8 bases and at J to 7 bases, leaving 15 bases not matched to a gene. The CDR3 has 16 residues. CDR3 nucleotide sequence: TGTGCCAGCCTACGGGGCACAGGGGGCTCTTTTAATGAGCAGTTCTTC. This encodes CASLRGTGGSFNEQFF.

The chain couples TRBV29-1 to TRBJ2-1, with 10 bases identical to TRBD1. The CDR3 length is 16 residues. Trimming took 6 bases from V and 3 from J; bases not matched to a gene: 11. CDR1 is SQVTM, CDR2 ANQGSEA, per germline. The CDR3 DNA is TGCAGCGTGGGGAGGAGGACAGGGGGTGACTACAATGAGCAGTTCTTC. It yields the protein CSVGRRTGGDYNEQFF.

Remarks on this clone: The junction differs from germline at one of its ends, possibly a read error. The rearrangement uses TRBV30 and TRBJ2-2; D is perhaps TRBD2 (6 bases). CDR3 length: 13 residues. The germline V gene has CDR1 GTSNPN and CDR2 SVGIG (reference sequence). The CDR3: CKLRENEHRGAVF. CDR3 DNA: TGTAAACTCCGGGAGAACGAACACCGGGGAGCTGTTTTT.

This chain joins TRBV6-5 and TRBJ1-2; a possible D gene is TRBD1 (5 bases). This CDR3 is 15 amino acids long. The germline V gene encodes CDR1 MNHEY and CDR2 SVGAGI. V shed 7 bases and J shed 8 bases, with 23 bases lying between them. The CDR3 region has the DNA TGTGCCAGCACCCTGACTGCGGGGGGATCTGGGGGCTACACCTTC. Protein product: CASTLTAGGSGGYTF.

The V and J genes are TRBV27 and TRBJ1-1; the D gene is possibly TRBD1 (6 bases). CDR3 size: 14 residues. Germline CDR1 reads MNHEY; CDR2 reads SMNVEV (reference sequence). V lost 2 bases to trimming and J lost 1 base, with 8 bases between them. The CDR3 protein is CASSLGGGNTEAFF. For the CDR3, the DNA is TGTGCCAGCAGTTTAGGGGGCGGGAACACTGAAGCTTTCTTT.

This clone was detected once. V usage is TRBV29-1 and J usage is TRBJ1-5, with a possible D match to TRBD1 (5 bases). From germline, CDR1 is SQVTM and CDR2 ANQGSEA. The CDR3 has 13 amino acids. Deletions cut 2 bases from V and 6 bases from J, with 11 bases between. CDR3 sequence (DNA): TGCAGCGTTGAATTAGGGGAAGGTCAGCCCCAGCATTTT. Protein: CSVELGEGQPQHF.

The genes are TRBV6-2 or TRBV6-3 and TRBJ1-2; tentative D call: TRBD1 (6 bases). The CDR3 sequence is 12 residues long. V was pared by 4 bases and J by 8 bases, with 11 bases between. Germline CDR1 is MNHEY and CDR2 is SVGEGT. CDR3 coding DNA: TGTGCCAGCAGTTCGGCGGGGGGCGGCTACACCTTC. As protein: CASSSAGGGYTF.

In this sample, this clone turned up a few times. The gene calls are TRBV7-9 and TRBJ2-7; 12 bases are shared with TRBD2. Germline V lookup: CDR1 SEHNR, CDR2 FQNEAQ (reference sequence). Trimming took 6 bases from V and 0 from J; bases not matched to a gene: 6. The CDR3 has 16 amino acids. The CDR3 protein is CASSRRLAGDSYEQYF. The CDR3 DNA follows: TGTGCCAGCAGTCGTAGACTAGCGGGAGACTCCTACGAGCAGTACTTC.

J is TRBJ2-1 and V is TRBV9; no firm D call. Trimming left V 0 bases short and J 0 bases short, with 7 bases between. This CDR3 is 15 amino acids long. CDR1 and CDR2 from the germline V gene are SGDLS and YYNGEE. The CDR3 nucleotides read TGTGCCAGCAGCGTAGCCGGTAACTCCTACAATGAGCAGTTCTTC. Encoded protein: CASSVAGNSYNEQFF.

The CDR3 protein is CASRGHNEQFF. As DNA, the CDR3 is TGTGCCAGCAGGGGCCACAATGAGCAGTTCTTC. The gene calls are TRBV7-2 and TRBJ2-1, with unresolved D. Germline V lookup: CDR1 SGHTA, CDR2 FQGNSA. This CDR3 spans 11 amino acids. V lost 6 bases and J 5 bases, leaving 5 bases between the germline ends. The full variable domain, with the rest looked up from reference TRBV7-2 and TRBJ2-1, is GAGVSQSPSNKVTEKGKDVELRCDPISGHTALYWYRQSLGQGLEFLIYFQGNSAPDKSGLPSDRFSAERTGGSVSTLTIQRTQQEDSAVYLCASRGHNEQFFGPGTRLTVL.

The V call is TRBV7-3, the J call TRBJ2-3; no firm D call. This CDR3 is built from 14 residues. Germline CDR1 SGHTA, CDR2 FQGTGA. V was shortened by 5 bases and J by 0 bases, with 9 bases between the two germline ends. The chain's CDR3 is CASSPTPSTDTQYF. Here the CDR3 DNA reads TGTGCCAGCAGCCCGACACCGAGCACAGATACGCAGTATTTT.

The V call is TRBV7-3, the J call TRBJ2-3; TRBD1 might be the D (5 bases). The CDR3 sequence is 12 residues long. Germline V gene sequence: CDR1 SGHTA, CDR2 FQGTGA. Trimming pared 5 bases from V and 6 bases from J, leaving 9 bases between. DNA for the CDR3: TGTGCCAGCAGCCAGGGATGGGATACGCAGTATTTT. Translating gives CASSQGWDTQYF.

This sequence joins TRBV19 and TRBJ2-1; TRBD2 matches at 7 bases. This CDR3 is built from 18 residues. CDR1 LNHDA and CDR2 SQIVND come from the germline V gene (reference sequence). The V segment lost 6 bases and the J segment 0 bases; nucleotides outside the gene matches: 14. CDR3 nucleotides: TGTGCCAGTAGGAAGTCTGGGACTACCAAGAGCTCCTACAATGAGCAGTTCTTC. Translated, it gives CASRKSGTTKSSYNEQFF.